Reported below is one T cell receptor beta chain. A few counts support this clonotype. This clone's antigen is unknown. Base qualities are not at hand, and no much larger clone is one base apart. This record comes from a study of molecular identifiers for immune sequencing clone quantification (dated by TCRdb to the late 2010s). As for the study more broadly: For a replicate experiment, the RNA from either about 20,000 or 100,000 naive CD8 T cells was divided into five aliquots, and four of those aliquots went on to sequencing. This methods study used CD8 T cells to benchmark TCR RNA copy counting and molecular-identifier clustering-based TCR repertoire sequencing (MIDCIRS). Paper-wide results and their limitations: Without barcode sub-clustering, chimeric consensus sequences inflated TCR diversity; chimeras reached as high as 47%. Spiked-in Jurkat TCR RNA equal to a single cell's worth was reported to be detectable even within 1,100,000 naive CD8 T cells. Naive libraries contained spiked-in Jurkat TCR RNA (approximately nine copies' worth), which is not part of the donor repertoire. Modeling gave about 3.3 recovered TCR RNA copies per cell versus approximately 10 by digital PCR, implying approximately 30% capture efficiency. The sizes of highly expanded clones could end up underestimated when identical TCR molecules share a barcode. In CMV-specific effector cells, clones with more than 20 RNA copies accounted for over 97% of molecules, whereas in naive cells such clones accounted for under 1%.

Libraries of naive CD8 T cells were built from approximately 20,000 to 1,000,000 sorted cells, with 10%, 30% or 50% of the purified RNA used. Naive CD8 T cells, defined as CD8+CD4-CCR7+CD45RA+, were FACS-sorted into RLT Plus buffer on a BD FACSAria II. To test detection sensitivity, Jurkat RNA equivalent to about ten TCR copies was spiked into samples of about 20,000-1,100,000 naive CD8 T cells. Enrichment of CD8 T cells was performed with RosetteSep CD8+ T Cell Enrichment Cocktail and Ficoll-Paque, after which ACK red cell lysis was carried out. The library came from PCR. Data came from a NextSeq 500. Bulk TCR libraries were generated as previously described, with the TCR primers listed in Table S5 used. The Qiagen AllPrep DNA/RNA kit was used to purify total RNA. Before analysis, reads from multiple sequencing runs of the same library were pooled. In the authors' own workflow: Only reads with exact TCR constant sequence were kept, trimmed to 150 nt, and grouped by their 12-nt molecular barcodes. Within each barcode group, reads were sub-clustered at a 15% Levenshtein threshold, and quality-weighted consensus sequences were built per RNA molecule. Non-functional sequences were excluded, and lower-count sequences lying one edit away from another sequence were also excluded. Based on fitting two negative binomial distributions, any barcode sub-cluster with under 20% of the maximum read count was discarded. The public reads were reanalyzed by TCRdb: fastp trimming at Q25, MiXCR alignment, in-frame beta chains only. Each record represents a unique CDR3 protein, reported with the most common genes and DNA among its rows. For this entry, the V and J calls and clone size follow TCRdb and not the study's own pipeline. This sample is represented by more than 450,000 distinct CDR3 sequences; 25% of them were singletons. About 0.75% of the sample is held by the ten biggest clonotypes.

CDR1 and CDR2 (DFQATT, SNEGSKA) derive from the germline V gene (reference sequence). Including the terminal cysteine and phenylalanine, the CDR3 comprises 16 residues. The only DNA kept is the CDR3, 48 bases in frame from the first base. Trimming accounts for 3 bases at V and 0 bases at J, while the number of junction bases matched to no gene is 9. The sequencing input was naive CD8+ T cells from blood, with Jurkat cell RNA spiked in. The sample's cell subset or site label is to be understood as: FACS-sorted CD8+CD4-CCR7+CD45RA+ naive T cells. The rearranged segments are TRBV20-1 and TRBJ1-1; TRBD1 fits 8 bases in the junction. The source is a human donor in good health. Some libraries in this study had Jurkat cell RNA spiked in. The nucleotide sequence is given as TGCAGTGCTAGTGACACAGGGGGATTAATGAACACTGAAGCTTTCTTT. Translated, it reads CSASDTGGLMNTEAFF.